The 24 T cell receptor beta chains below all came from one sample that was sequenced in a study of blood T cell repertoires in COVID-19. Profiled with immunoSEQ multiplex PCR; TCRdb holds only in-frame clones, not every one. The sample yields more than 45,000 clones, about 85% seen once. Sequencing was done on a sample of peripheral blood. The source of these receptors is a human donor in a cohort sampled during active COVID-19.

The V call is TRBV5-5, the J call TRBJ1-1; 7 bases map to TRBD1. The germline gives CDR1 SGHKS, CDR2 YYEKEE (reference sequence). This CDR3 is 14 amino acids long. V shed 3 bases, J shed 0 bases, and the junction held 2 bases outside the gene matches. The DNA of the CDR3 is TGTGCCAGCAGCTGGGACAGAATGAACACTGAAGCTTTCTTT. Protein: CASSWDRMNTEAFF.

This clone is a singleton in its sample. V is TRBV5-1 and J is TRBJ2-1; D unclear. The germline V and J ends were trimmed by 0 bases and 4 bases, with 8 bases remaining between them. This CDR3 comprises 14 residues. CDR1 is SGHRS and CDR2 is YFSETQ in the germline V gene. DNA for the CDR3: TGCGCCAGCAGCTTGGGGCAGACATACAATGAGCAGTTCTTC. The encoded protein is CASSLGQTYNEQFF.

This clone has only one observation. J is TRBJ2-7 and V is TRBV14; D is uncertain. Trimming took 4 bases from V and 3 from J, leaving 7 bases between them. CDR1 is SGHDN, CDR2 FVKESK, per germline. The CDR3 loop spans 12 amino acids. CDR3 in DNA: TGTGCCAGCAGCCCGTACGGCTACGAGCAGTACTTC. Its translation is CASSPYGYEQYF.

This clone was counted between two and nine times. The CDR3 region is CASKTPYEQYF. The DNA for the CDR3 is TGTGCCAGCAAAACACCTTACGAGCAGTACTTC. The chain combines TRBV9 with TRBJ2-7; D remains unclear. The V gene's germline CDR1 is SGDLS and CDR2 YYNGEE. The CDR3 consists of 11 residues. The germline V and J ends were trimmed by 6 bases and 4 bases, with 8 bases remaining between them.

The sample holds a few counts of this clone. The rearrangement uses TRBV15 and TRBJ2-5; tentative D call: TRBD1 (5 bases). Germline V CDR1 and CDR2: LNHNV, YYDKDF (reference sequence). Trimming cost V 2 bases and J 5 bases, with 12 bases left between them. This CDR3 comprises 14 residues. The CDR3 DNA follows: TGTGCCACCAGCAGACAGGGTCGGGTCGAGACCCAGTACTTC. Its protein is CATSRQGRVETQYF.

The rearrangement links TRBV30 to TRBJ1-1; 11 nucleotides agree with TRBD1. CDR3 length equals 15 residues. J was trimmed by 1 base and V by 4 bases; bases with no gene match: 5. Germline CDR1 reads GTSNPN; CDR2 reads SVGIG (reference sequence). The DNA of the CDR3 is TGTGCCTGGATGGGACAGGGGGGGAGGAACACTGAAGCTTTCTTT. Translating it yields CAWMGQGGRNTEAFF.

The rearrangement joins TRBV5-1 to TRBJ1-1, with D hard to call. The germline V gene has CDR1 SGHRS and CDR2 YFSETQ. V lost 4 bases, J lost 1 base, and 14 bases lay in between. The CDR3 covers 15 residues. The CDR3 coding sequence is TGCGCCAGCAGCCTTGAGGGTCTAGAGAACACTGAAGCTTTCTTT. Translating gives CASSLEGLENTEAFF.

The chain carries TRBV5-4 and TRBJ1-1; no clear D gene. The CDR3 has 14 amino acids. V lost 6 bases and J lost 3, with 15 bases in between. Germline CDR1 is SGHNT and CDR2 is YYREEE (reference sequence). The CDR3 sequence: CASTQIVGDTEAFF. The CDR3 nucleotides are TGTGCCAGCACCCAAATAGTAGGAGACACTGAAGCTTTCTTT.

The chain employs TRBV3-1 (or the pseudogene TRBV3-2) and TRBJ1-3; possibly TRBD1 for D (6 bases). Germline CDR1 and CDR2: LGHDT and YNNKEL (reference sequence). V lost 4 bases to trimming and J lost 0 bases, with 7 bases between them. The CDR3 sequence is 14 residues long. The CDR3 coding sequence is TGTGCCAGCAGCCGGGACACCTCTGGAAACACCATATATTTT. Translated: CASSRDTSGNTIYF.

The V gene is TRBV5-1, the J gene TRBJ1-1, with 9 positions matching TRBD1. Germline V gene sequence: CDR1 SGHRS, CDR2 YFSETQ. After removal of 4 bases from V and 5 bases from J, the junction contained 12 bases not matched to a gene. The length of the CDR3 is 16 residues. CDR3 DNA sequence: TGCGCCAGCAGCCTCCTACAGGGGGCGCGGAGGACTGAAGCTTTCTTT. Its translation is CASSLLQGARRTEAFF.

The V and J genes are TRBV19 and TRBJ2-5; TRBD1 matches 7 bases. The V segment lost 4 bases and the J segment 5 bases; nucleotides outside the gene matches: 4. The CDR3 is made up of 13 amino acids. Germline assignment: CDR1 LNHDA and CDR2 SQIVND (reference sequence). In DNA form, the CDR3 reads TGTGCCAGTAGTACGGGGACAGACGAGACCCAGTACTTC. This gives the protein CASSTGTDETQYF. Based on the CDR3 plus reference TRBV19 and TRBJ2-5, the full variable domain is DGGITQSPKYLFRKEGQNVTLSCEQNLNHDAMYWYRQDPGQGLRLIYYSQIVNDFQKGDIAEGYSVSREKKESFPLTVTSAQKNPTAFYLCASSTGTDETQYFGPGTRLLVL.

This rearrangement joins TRBV30 to TRBJ1-2, with 12 bases lining up with TRBD1. Germline assignment: CDR1 GTSNPN and CDR2 SVGIG (reference sequence). V shed 8 bases, J shed 7 bases, and the junction held 8 bases outside the gene matches. CDR3 size: 13 residues. Written as DNA, the CDR3 is TGTGCCCGAAGGGGGGACAGGGGGCTTGGCTACACCTTC. It encodes CARRGDRGLGYTF.

The J gene is TRBJ2-5, the V gene TRBV11-2, with 9 bases aligning to TRBD2. The CDR3 contains 16 residues. Trimming at V came to 3 bases and at J to 5 bases, leaving 10 bases not matched to a gene. Looked up from germline, CDR1 is SGHAT and CDR2 is FQNNGV. The CDR3 here is CASSFIRGGAGETQYF. The CDR3 nucleotides are TGTGCCAGCAGCTTTATACGCGGGGGGGCCGGGGAGACCCAGTACTTC.

The chain combines TRBV5-4 with TRBJ2-1; 9 bases are shared with TRBD2. Per the germline V gene, CDR1 is SGHNT and CDR2 is YYREEE (reference sequence). Unmatched junction bases numbered 9, after V lost 3 bases and J lost 8 bases. This CDR3 region has 15 residues. CDR3 nucleotides: TGTGCCAGCAGCTACCGACTAGCGGCCTGGGATGAGCAGTTCTTC. It codes for CASSYRLAAWDEQFF.

In nucleotides, the CDR3 is TGCGCCAGCAGCTTCCTAGCGGGGCTAAACAATGAGCAGTTCTTC. As protein: CASSFLAGLNNEQFF. The gene calls are TRBV5-1 and TRBJ2-1, with TRBD2 identical over 9 bases. Looked up from germline, CDR1 is SGHRS and CDR2 is YFSETQ. Germline trimming cut 2 bases from V and 5 bases from J; bases unmatched to any gene: 5. The CDR3 loop spans 15 amino acids. The entire variable domain, with the rest obtained from reference TRBV5-1 and TRBJ2-1, is as follows: KAGVTQTPRYLIKTRGQQVTLSCSPISGHRSVSWYQQTPGQGLQFLFEYFSETQRNKGNFPGRFSGRQFSNSRSEMNVSTLELGDSALYLCASSFLAGLNNEQFFGPGTRLTVL.

The chain couples TRBV5-1 to TRBJ1-2; D call uncertain. Trimming stripped 0 bases from V and 3 bases from J, with 9 bases between. The CDR3 length is 14 residues. Germline assignment: CDR1 SGHRS and CDR2 YFSETQ. The CDR3 spells CASSLVTVDYGYTF. The CDR3 region has the DNA TGCGCCAGCAGCTTGGTTACGGTAGACTATGGCTACACCTTC.

The V and J genes are TRBV6-5 and TRBJ2-5; TRBD1 might be the D (6 bases). Per germline, CDR1 MNHEY and CDR2 SVGAGI. CDR3 length: 16 amino acids. V dropped 0 bases and J dropped 2 bases, with 13 bases sitting between them. CDR3 sequence: CASSYSNQGIQETQYF. The CDR3 coding sequence is TGTGCCAGCAGTTACTCCAACCAGGGGATTCAAGAGACCCAGTACTTC.

J is TRBJ1-2 and V is TRBV5-4, with D possibly matching TRBD1 (6 bases). This CDR3 spans 15 amino acids. Germline values: CDR1 SGHNT, CDR2 YYREEE (reference sequence). The germline V and J ends were trimmed by 2 bases and 7 bases, with 18 bases remaining between them. The CDR3 loop reads CASSFGGQNEVGYTF. The CDR3, as DNA: TGTGCCAGCAGCTTCGGTGGACAGAATGAGGTTGGCTACACCTTC.

The J gene is TRBJ1-1, the V gene TRBV19, with D unclear. Germline values: CDR1 LNHDA, CDR2 SQIVND (reference sequence). The CDR3 is 14 amino acids. The germline V and J ends were trimmed by 4 bases and 1 base, with 10 bases remaining between them. The CDR3: CASSRYSKNTEAFF. The CDR3 DNA follows: TGTGCCAGTAGTAGGTACAGCAAGAACACTGAAGCTTTCTTT.

The chain uses TRBV6-5 and TRBJ2-4, with D maybe TRBD2 (6 bases). This CDR3 is 14 amino acids long. Per germline, CDR1 MNHEY and CDR2 SVGAGI. Trimming left V 6 bases short and J 7 bases short, with 16 bases between. CDR3 DNA sequence: TGTGCCAGCAGGGGAGGTACATGGACCAACATTCAGTACTTC. Translated: CASRGGTWTNIQYF.

The V gene is TRBV30, the J gene TRBJ1-2, with D possibly being TRBD1 (6 bases). V was trimmed by 5 bases and J by 2 bases, leaving 9 bases between them. The germline V gene encodes CDR1 GTSNPN and CDR2 SVGIG (reference sequence). The CDR3 extends over 12 amino acids. CDR3 amino acids: CAWWTVNYGYTF. The CDR3 DNA reads as TGTGCCTGGTGGACAGTAAACTATGGCTACACCTTC.

The table lists this clone with a count of one. The V call is TRBV7-2, the J call TRBJ2-5, with TRBD2 matching 7 bases. This CDR3 is built from 16 residues. Germline lookup yields CDR1 SGHTA and CDR2 FQGNSA. V lost 1 base to trimming and J lost 4 bases; unmatched junction nucleotides: 9. The CDR3 sequence: CASSLGGSGVGETQYF. The CDR3 DNA sequence: TGTGCCAGCAGCTTAGGAGGGAGCGGGGTAGGAGAGACCCAGTACTTC.

The rearrangement links TRBV4-1 to TRBJ2-6; a possible D gene is TRBD1 (6 bases). The CDR3 extends over 14 amino acids. Trimming removed 7 bases from V and 4 bases from J, with 11 bases in between. Germline V gene lookup returns CDR1 MGHRA and CDR2 YSYEKL. This chain's CDR3 is CASTRGSGANVLTF. The CDR3 DNA reads as TGCGCCAGCACCAGGGGATCCGGGGCCAACGTCCTGACTTTC.

This clone was recorded a few times. The chain is built from TRBV12-5 and TRBJ1-5; D gene unclear. V lost 5 bases and J 7 bases, leaving 12 bases between the germline ends. Per the germline V gene, CDR1 is LGHNT and CDR2 is FRNRAP. This CDR3 contains 13 residues. CDR3 in amino acids: CASGPEYLQPQHF. The DNA for the CDR3 is TGTGCTAGTGGTCCCGAGTACCTCCAGCCCCAGCATTTT.